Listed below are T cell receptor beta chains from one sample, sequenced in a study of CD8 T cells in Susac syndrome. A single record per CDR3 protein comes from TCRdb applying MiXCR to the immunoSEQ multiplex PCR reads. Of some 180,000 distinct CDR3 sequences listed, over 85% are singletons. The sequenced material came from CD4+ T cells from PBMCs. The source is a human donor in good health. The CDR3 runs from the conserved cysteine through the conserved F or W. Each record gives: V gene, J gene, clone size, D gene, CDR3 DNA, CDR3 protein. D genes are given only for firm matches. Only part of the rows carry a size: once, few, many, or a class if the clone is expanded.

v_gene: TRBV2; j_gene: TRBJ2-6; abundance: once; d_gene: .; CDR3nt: TGTGCCAGCAGCAGCACATCTGGGGCCAACGTCCTGACTTTC; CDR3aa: CASSSTSGANVLTF
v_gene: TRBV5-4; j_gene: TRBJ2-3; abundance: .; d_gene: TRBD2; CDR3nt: TGTGCCAGCAGTGTGGGAGGGCCCTCGGATACGCAGTATTTT; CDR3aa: CASSVGGPSDTQYF
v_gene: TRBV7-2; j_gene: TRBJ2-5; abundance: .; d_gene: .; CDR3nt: TGTGCCAGCAGCTTGGGGTCGGCCCAGTACTTC; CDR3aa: CASSLGSAQYF
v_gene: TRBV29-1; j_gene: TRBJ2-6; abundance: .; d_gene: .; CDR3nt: TGCAGCGTTGAAGTGTCACCGGGAACTGGGGCCAACGTCCTGACTTTC; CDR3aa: CSVEVSPGTGANVLTF
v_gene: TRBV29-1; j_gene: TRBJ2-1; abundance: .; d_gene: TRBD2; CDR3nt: TGCAGCGCCTGGACTAGCGGGAGGGCCAGGTACAATGAGCAGTTCTTC; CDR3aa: CSAWTSGRARYNEQFF
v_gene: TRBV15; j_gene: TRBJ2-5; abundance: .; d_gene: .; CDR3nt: TGTGCCACCAGCACCCATGGGGAGGCCCAAGAGACCCAGTACTTC; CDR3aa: CATSTHGEAQETQYF
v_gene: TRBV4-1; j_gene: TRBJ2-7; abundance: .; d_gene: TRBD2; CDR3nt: TGCGCCAGCAGCCAACCATCAGCGGGAGGGCCCTACGAGCAGTACTTC; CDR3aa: CASSQPSAGGPYEQYF
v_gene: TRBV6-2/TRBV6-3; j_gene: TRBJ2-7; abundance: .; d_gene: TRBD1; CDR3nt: TGTGCCAGCAGTGGACAGGGGCGCGAGCAGTACTTC; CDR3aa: CASSGQGREQYF
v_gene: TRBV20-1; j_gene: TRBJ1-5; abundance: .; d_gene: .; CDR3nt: TGCAGTGCTAGATGGCAGAATAGCAATCAGCCCCAGCATTTT; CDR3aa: CSARWQNSNQPQHF
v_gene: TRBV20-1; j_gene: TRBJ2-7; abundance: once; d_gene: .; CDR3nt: TGCAGTGCTAGAACGTGGGGGGGCGGTTCCTACGAGCAGTACTTC; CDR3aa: CSARTWGGGSYEQYF
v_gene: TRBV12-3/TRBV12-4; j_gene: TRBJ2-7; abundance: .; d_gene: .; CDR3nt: TGTGCCAGCAAGCGGGGGACAGGGTCGTACGAGCAGTACTTC; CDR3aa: CASKRGTGSYEQYF
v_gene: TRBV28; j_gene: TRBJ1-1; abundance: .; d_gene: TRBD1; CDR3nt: TGTGCCAGCAGTGCGCCCGCGGGACAGGGGAGGAATGAAGCTTTCTTT; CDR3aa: CASSAPAGQGRNEAFF
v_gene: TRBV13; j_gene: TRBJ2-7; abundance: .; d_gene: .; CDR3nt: TGTGCCAGCAGCTTACGAGGGAGAGGAGGCGAGCAGTACTTC; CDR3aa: CASSLRGRGGEQYF
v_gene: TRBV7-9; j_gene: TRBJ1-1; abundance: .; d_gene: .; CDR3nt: TGTGCCAGCAGCTTAGCTGAAACTGAAGCTTTCTTT; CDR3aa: CASSLAETEAFF
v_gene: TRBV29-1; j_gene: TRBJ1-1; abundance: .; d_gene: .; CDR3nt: TGCAGCGTTGAAGAAAACGGAAGTTACACTGAAGCTTTCTTT; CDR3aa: CSVEENGSYTEAFF
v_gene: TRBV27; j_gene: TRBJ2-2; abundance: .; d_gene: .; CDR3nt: TGTGCCAGCAGTGAACCCGGGTCTAGCCCTACGCGGCTGTTTTTT; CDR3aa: CASSEPGSSPTRLFF
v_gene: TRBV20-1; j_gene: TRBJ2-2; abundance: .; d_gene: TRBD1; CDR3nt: TGCAGTCCCCGCCAGGGGGCTTCTACCGGGGAGCTGTTTTTT; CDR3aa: CSPRQGASTGELFF
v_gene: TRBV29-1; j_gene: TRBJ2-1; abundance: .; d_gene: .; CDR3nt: TGCAGCGGGGGAGGACAGCACAATGAGCAGTTCTTC; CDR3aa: CSGGGQHNEQFF
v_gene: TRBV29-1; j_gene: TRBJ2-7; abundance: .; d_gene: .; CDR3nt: TGCAGCGTTGCGGCCTCCTACGAGCAGTACTTC; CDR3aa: CSVAASYEQYF
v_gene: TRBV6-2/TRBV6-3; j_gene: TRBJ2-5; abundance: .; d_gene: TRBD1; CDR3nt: TGTGCCAGCAGTACGAGACAGGGGTTTAAGACCCAGTACTTC; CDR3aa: CASSTRQGFKTQYF
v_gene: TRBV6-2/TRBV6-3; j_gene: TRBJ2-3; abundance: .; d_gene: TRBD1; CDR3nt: TGTGCCAGCAGGCGTCGGGACAGGAGGAACACAGATACGCAGTATTTT; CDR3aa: CASRRRDRRNTDTQYF
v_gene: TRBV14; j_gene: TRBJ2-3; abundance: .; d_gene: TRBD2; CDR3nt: TGTGCCAGCAGCCAAGATGCGGGAGGGAGAGGCACAGATACGCAGTATTTT; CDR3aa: CASSQDAGGRGTDTQYF
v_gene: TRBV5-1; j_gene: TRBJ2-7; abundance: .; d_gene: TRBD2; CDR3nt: TGCGCCAGCAGCTTGGAGCTAGCGGGAGAGAATTACGAGCAGTACTTC; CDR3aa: CASSLELAGENYEQYF
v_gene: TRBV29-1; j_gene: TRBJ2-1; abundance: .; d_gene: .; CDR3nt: TGCAGCGTTCTAACAGCCCGATACAATGAGCAGTTCTTC; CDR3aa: CSVLTARYNEQFF
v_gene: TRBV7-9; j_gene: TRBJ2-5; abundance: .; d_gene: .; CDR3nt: TGTGCCAGCAGCACAACGGAGACCCAGTACTTC; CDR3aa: CASSTTETQYF
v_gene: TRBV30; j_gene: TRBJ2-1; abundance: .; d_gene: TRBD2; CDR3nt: TGTGCCTGGAGTGCGGCTAGCGGGAGATCCTACAATGAGCAGTTCTTC; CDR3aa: CAWSAASGRSYNEQFF
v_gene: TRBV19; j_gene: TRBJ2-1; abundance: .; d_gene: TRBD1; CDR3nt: TGTGCCAGTAGTAGAGGACAGGGCGCGCAGTTCTTC; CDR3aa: CASSRGQGAQFF
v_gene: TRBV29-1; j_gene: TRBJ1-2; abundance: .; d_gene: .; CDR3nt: TGCAGCGTCACCCAGGGACTCGATTATGGCTACACCTTC; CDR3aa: CSVTQGLDYGYTF
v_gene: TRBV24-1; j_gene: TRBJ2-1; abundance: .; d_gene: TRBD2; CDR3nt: TGTGCCACCAGTGGAGAAACTAGCGGGGGCTCCTACAATGAGCAGTTCTTC; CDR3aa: CATSGETSGGSYNEQFF
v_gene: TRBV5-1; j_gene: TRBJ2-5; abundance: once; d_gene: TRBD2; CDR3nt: TGCGCCAGCAGCTCGGGTCCCCCTAGCGGACAAGAGACCCAGTACTTC; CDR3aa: CASSSGPPSGQETQYF
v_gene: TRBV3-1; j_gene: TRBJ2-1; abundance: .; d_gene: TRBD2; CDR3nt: TGTGCCAGCAGCCGACTAGCGGGAGGTGAGCAGTTCTTC; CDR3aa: CASSRLAGGEQFF
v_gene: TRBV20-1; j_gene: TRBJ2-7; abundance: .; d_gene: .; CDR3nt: TGCAGTGCTTCCCCCGAGCAGTACTTC; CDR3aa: CSASPEQYF
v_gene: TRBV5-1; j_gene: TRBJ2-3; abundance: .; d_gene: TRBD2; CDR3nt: TGCGCCAGCAGCTTGGCCGAACTAGCGGCCTTTACAGATACGCAGTATTTT; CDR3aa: CASSLAELAAFTDTQYF
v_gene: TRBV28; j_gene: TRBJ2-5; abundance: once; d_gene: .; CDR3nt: TGTGCCAGCAGTTTAGGAGGGGCGTCGGCAAACTTC; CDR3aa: CASSLGGASANF
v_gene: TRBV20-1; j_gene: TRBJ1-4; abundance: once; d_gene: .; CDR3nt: TGCAGTCCACAGGGCAGTAATGAAAAACTGTTTTTT; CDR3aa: CSPQGSNEKLFF
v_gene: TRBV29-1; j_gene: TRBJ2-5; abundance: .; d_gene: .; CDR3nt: TGCAGCGTTGAAGATCGACGGCTTGAGGAGACCCAGTACTTC; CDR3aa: CSVEDRRLEETQYF
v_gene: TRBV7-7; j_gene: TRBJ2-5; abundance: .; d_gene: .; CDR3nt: TGTGCCAGCAGCTTAGATCGAGTAACGGAGACCCAGTACTTC; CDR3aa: CASSLDRVTETQYF
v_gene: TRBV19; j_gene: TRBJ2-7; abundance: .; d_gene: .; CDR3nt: TGTGCCAGTAGTGTCCGTCGGGATAGACCCTACGAGCAGTACTTC; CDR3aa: CASSVRRDRPYEQYF
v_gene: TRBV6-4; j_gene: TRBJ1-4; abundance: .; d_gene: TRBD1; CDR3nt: TGTGCCAGCAGTGCTCGGACAGGTGAAAAACTGTTTTTT; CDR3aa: CASSARTGEKLFF
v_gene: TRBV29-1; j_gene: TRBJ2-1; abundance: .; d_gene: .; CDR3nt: TGCAGCGTTGAAGGGATTAGGTCTTATGAGCAGTTCTTC; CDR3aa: CSVEGIRSYEQFF
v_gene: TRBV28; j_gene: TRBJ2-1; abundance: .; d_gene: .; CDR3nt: TGTGCCAGCACCCATGGTCTCGGTCACCTCTCCTACAATGAGCAGTTCTTC; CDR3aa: CASTHGLGHLSYNEQFF
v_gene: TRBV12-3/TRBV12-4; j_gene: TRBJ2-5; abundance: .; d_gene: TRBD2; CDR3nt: TGTGCCAGCAGTGCGGGACTAGCGGCAACCCAGTACTTC; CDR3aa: CASSAGLAATQYF
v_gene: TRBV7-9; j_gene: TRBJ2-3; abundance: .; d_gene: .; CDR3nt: TGTGCCAGCAGCTTACAACAGGGTTGGGATACGCAGTATTTT; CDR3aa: CASSLQQGWDTQYF
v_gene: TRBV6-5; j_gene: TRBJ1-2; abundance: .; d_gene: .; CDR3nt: TGTGCCAGCAGTTACAATCACAGGGACTATGGCTACACCTTC; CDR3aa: CASSYNHRDYGYTF
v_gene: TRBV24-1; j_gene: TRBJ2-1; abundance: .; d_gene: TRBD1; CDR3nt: TGTGCCACCAGTGATCCCGGACAGGGGAATTGGAATGAGCAGTTCTTC; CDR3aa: CATSDPGQGNWNEQFF
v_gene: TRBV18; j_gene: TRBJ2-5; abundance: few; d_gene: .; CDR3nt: TGTGCCAGCTCACCCCCCCGTGAGACCCAGTACTTC; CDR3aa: CASSPPRETQYF
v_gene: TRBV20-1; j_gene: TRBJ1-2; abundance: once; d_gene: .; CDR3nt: TGCAGTGCTAGGGCCACTACAGGACGAGGTGGCTACACCTTC; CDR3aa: CSARATTGRGGYTF
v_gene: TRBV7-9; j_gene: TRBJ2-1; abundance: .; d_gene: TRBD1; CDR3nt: TGTGCCAGCAGCTTGACAGGGCCCAATGAGCAGTTCTTC; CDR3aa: CASSLTGPNEQFF
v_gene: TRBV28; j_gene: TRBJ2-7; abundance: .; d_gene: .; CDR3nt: TGTGCCAGCAGTCCGGACAGAAGCTCCTACGAGCAGTACTTC; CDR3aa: CASSPDRSSYEQYF
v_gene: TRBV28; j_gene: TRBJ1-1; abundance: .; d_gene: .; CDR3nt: TGTGCCAGCAGTTTGCACGGGGGGGACACTGAAGCTTTCTTT; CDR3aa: CASSLHGGDTEAFF
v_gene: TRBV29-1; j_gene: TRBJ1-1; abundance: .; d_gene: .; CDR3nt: TGCAGCGTCCTGGGCCCACCAGGTTCCACTGAAGCTTTCTTT; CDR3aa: CSVLGPPGSTEAFF
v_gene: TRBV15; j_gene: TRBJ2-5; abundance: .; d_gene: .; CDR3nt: TGTGCCACCAGCAGAGGCCGGGGCCAAGAGACCCAGTACTTC; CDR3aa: CATSRGRGQETQYF
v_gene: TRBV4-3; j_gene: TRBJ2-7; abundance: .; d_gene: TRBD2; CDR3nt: TGCGCCAGCAGCCTCCGGACTAGAACCGAGCAGTACTTC; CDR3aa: CASSLRTRTEQYF
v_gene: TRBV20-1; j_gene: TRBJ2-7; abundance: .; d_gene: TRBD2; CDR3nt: TGCAGTGCTTTTACTAGCGGGAGAGGCGGCGAGCAGTACTTC; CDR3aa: CSAFTSGRGGEQYF